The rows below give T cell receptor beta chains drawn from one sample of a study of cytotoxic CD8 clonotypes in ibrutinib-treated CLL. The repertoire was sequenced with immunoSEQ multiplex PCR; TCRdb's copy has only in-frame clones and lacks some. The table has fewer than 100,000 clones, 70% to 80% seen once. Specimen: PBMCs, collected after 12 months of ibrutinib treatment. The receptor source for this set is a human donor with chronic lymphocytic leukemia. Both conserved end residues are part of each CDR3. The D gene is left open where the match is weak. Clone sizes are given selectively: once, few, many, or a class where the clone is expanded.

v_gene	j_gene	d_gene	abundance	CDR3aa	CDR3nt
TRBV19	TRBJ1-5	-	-	CASRQTGFHQPQHF	TGTGCCAGTAGGCAAACAGGGTTCCATCAGCCCCAGCATTTT
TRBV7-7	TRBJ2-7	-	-	CASSLYGLGGEQYF	TGTGCCAGCAGCTTATACGGCCTAGGGGGCGAGCAGTACTTC
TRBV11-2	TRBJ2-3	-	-	CASSLVGWGPTTDTQYF	TGTGCCAGCAGCTTAGTGGGTTGGGGCCCGACCACAGATACGCAGTATTTT
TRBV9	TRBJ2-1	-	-	CASSVGAVRSLEQFF	TGTGCCAGCAGCGTAGGAGCTGTGAGGAGTTTGGAGCAGTTCTTC
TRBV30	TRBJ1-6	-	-	CAWSTDSHVSPLHF	TGTGCCTGGAGTACCGACAGCCATGTTTCACCCCTCCACTTT
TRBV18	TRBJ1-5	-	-	CASSPTGGNQPQHF	TGTGCCAGCTCACCAACGGGGGGCAATCAGCCCCAGCATTTT
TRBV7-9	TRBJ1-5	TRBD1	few	CASSWTGAQPQHF	TGTGCCAGCAGCTGGACAGGGGCCCAGCCCCAGCATTTT
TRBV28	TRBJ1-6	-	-	CASSLPGAVGSPLHF	TGTGCCAGCAGTCTTCCGGGAGCCGTGGGGTCACCCCTCCACTTT
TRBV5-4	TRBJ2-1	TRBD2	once	CASSPGLAGGYSYNEQFF	TGTGCCAGCAGCCCGGGACTAGCGGGGGGCTACTCCTACAATGAGCAGTTCTTC
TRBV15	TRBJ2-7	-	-	CATSRDLGTPSSYEQYF	TGTGCCACCAGCAGAGATTTGGGGACGCCCAGCTCCTACGAGCAGTACTTC
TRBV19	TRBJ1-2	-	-	CASSPRTWYGYTF	TGTGCCAGTAGTCCTCGAACATGGTATGGCTACACCTTC